These 7 T cell receptor beta chains share one sample of origin, sequenced in a study of blood T cell repertoires in COVID-19. Assay used: immunoSEQ multiplex PCR; TCRdb lists only in-frame clones, some missing. The sample yields roughly 84,000 clones, approximately 86% seen once. The source material was peripheral blood. All receptors come from a man at least 80 years old with active or convalescent COVID-19.

This clone has more than one count but fewer than ten. This chain connects TRBV11-3 to TRBJ1-3; D is unresolved. The CDR3 extends over 14 amino acids. V lost 1 base and J 4 bases, leaving 8 bases between the germline ends. The germline CDR1 and CDR2 sequences are SGHNT and YENEEA. The CDR3 DNA sequence: TGTGCCAGCAGCTTAGGAGGGTACGGAAACACCATATATTTT. Protein sequence: CASSLGGYGNTIYF.

The chain recombines TRBV19 with TRBJ1-5, with D unresolved. The CDR3 totals 13 residues. Germline lookup yields CDR1 LNHDA and CDR2 SQIVND (reference sequence). V shed 4 bases and J shed 4 bases, with 8 bases lying between them. CDR3 nucleotide sequence: TGTGCCAGTAGTACTATCGCAAATCAGCCCCAGCATTTT. Amino acids: CASSTIANQPQHF.

The count of this clone is one. The J gene is TRBJ1-2, the V gene TRBV2; 8 nucleotides line up with TRBD1. The CDR3 is 14 residues long. Unmatched junction bases numbered 7, after V lost 6 bases and J lost 4 bases. From germline, CDR1 is SNHLY and CDR2 FYNNEI. CDR3 DNA sequence: TGTGCCAGCAGATCTACAGGGGGAGGCTATGGCTACACCTTC. Its protein product is CASRSTGGGYGYTF.

V gene TRBV20-1 combines with J gene TRBJ1-5, with a possible D match to TRBD1 (5 bases). The V and J ends lost 3 bases and 9 bases respectively, with 12 bases between them. The V gene's germline CDR1 is DFQATT and CDR2 SNEGSKA (reference sequence). This CDR3 is 12 amino acids long. In DNA form, the CDR3 reads TGCAGTGCTAGTCAAAGGGGATGGCCCCAGCATTTT. Protein product: CSASQRGWPQHF.

The chain carries TRBV6-6 and TRBJ1-6; the match to TRBD1 covers 7 bases. The junction had 15 bases not matched to a gene; V was cut back by 5 bases and J by 8 bases. The V gene's germline CDR1 is MNHNY and CDR2 SVGAGI (reference sequence). CDR3 length: 17 amino acids. CDR3 residues: CASSRTGPSHPDSPLHF. Written as DNA, the CDR3 is TGTGCCAGCAGTCGGACAGGCCCCAGCCATCCGGATTCACCCCTCCACTTT.

This clone has more than one count but fewer than ten. The V and J genes are TRBV2 and TRBJ1-5; D not resolved. V lost 2 bases and J lost 0, with 14 bases in between. Germline CDR1 SNHLY, CDR2 FYNNEI. The CDR3 is 17 amino acids. CDR3 sequence: CASSEFLGAYSNQPQHF. CDR3 coding DNA: TGTGCCAGCAGTGAATTCCTGGGCGCATATAGCAATCAGCCCCAGCATTTT.

This chain uses TRBV29-1 with TRBJ2-1, with D tentatively TRBD1 (5 bases). The CDR3 spans 14 residues. The germline V gene has CDR1 SQVTM and CDR2 ANQGSEA. Deletions cut 6 bases from V and 4 bases from J, with 16 bases between. The CDR3 spells CSVDQMGQYNEQFF. The CDR3 DNA follows: TGCAGCGTGGACCAAATGGGGCAGTACAATGAGCAGTTCTTC.